This T cell receptor (beta chain) comes out of a study of Graves' ophthalmopathy and Graves' hyperthyroidism. Study information: Peripheral blood samples were taken at initial diagnosis, before any treatment.

The authors amplified TCR beta CDR3 regions, and they did so from RNA transcripts for repertoire sequencing. HTBI-primed first-round RT-PCR preceded second-round multiplex PCR. Each CDR3 protein gets one entry after TCRdb re-called the multiplex PCR reads with MiXCR. This sample carries about 240,000 distinct CDR3 sequences, around 50% of them seen once, and the ten largest clones take 40% to 55%. This clonotype has a handful of counts. Its antigen is unknown. Study-wide results and caveats: A model built from 13 signatures distinguished ophthalmopathy from stable hyperthyroidism with approximately 89% sensitivity and around 81% specificity. Most clonotypes expanded in thyroid above 0.001 frequency were present in blood too.

The junction had 6 bases not matched to a gene; V was cut back by 7 bases and J by 7 bases. The CDR3 is 12 residues long. Germline CDR1 SQVTM, CDR2 ANQGSEA. Donors with ophthalmopathy: moderate-to-severe activity, CAS ≥3, NOSPECS ≥4, duration under 3 months. The V gene is TRBV29-1, the J gene TRBJ2-7; 11 bases align to TRBD1. This clonotype was sampled from an adult man with Graves' ophthalmopathy. The source material was peripheral blood. The CDR3: CSAWTGGGEQYF. Here the CDR3 DNA reads TGCAGCGCCTGGACAGGGGGCGGTGAGCAGTACTTC.